Here is one T cell receptor (beta chain) with its context. Its target is not known. The data were taken from a study of shared clonotypes between healthy human individuals. Study results and limitations: Only blood was sampled; tissue repertoires likely differ.

Clones were sequenced by immunoSEQ multiplex PCR, and TCRdb holds only the in-frame ones, with some missing. The sample carries about 2.3 million clones, about nine tenths recorded once. Germline V lookup: CDR1 SEHNR, CDR2 FQNEAQ (reference sequence). Losses at the gene ends were 2 bases for V and 5 bases for J; bases not matched to a gene: 13. The CDR3 has 17 amino acids. The chain joins TRBV7-9 to TRBJ1-2; the match to TRBD1 covers 8 bases. Specimen: naive CD4+ T cells from PBMCs. Subset of the sample: CD45RA+ positively selected. This TCR derives from a man aged 18 to 29 in good health. Some clones in this sample may be carry-over from other donors' samples. The CDR3 region has the DNA TGTGCCAGCAGCTTACACGATAAAAGGACAGGGTGGTATGGCTACACCTTC. This encodes CASSLHDKRTGWYGYTF.